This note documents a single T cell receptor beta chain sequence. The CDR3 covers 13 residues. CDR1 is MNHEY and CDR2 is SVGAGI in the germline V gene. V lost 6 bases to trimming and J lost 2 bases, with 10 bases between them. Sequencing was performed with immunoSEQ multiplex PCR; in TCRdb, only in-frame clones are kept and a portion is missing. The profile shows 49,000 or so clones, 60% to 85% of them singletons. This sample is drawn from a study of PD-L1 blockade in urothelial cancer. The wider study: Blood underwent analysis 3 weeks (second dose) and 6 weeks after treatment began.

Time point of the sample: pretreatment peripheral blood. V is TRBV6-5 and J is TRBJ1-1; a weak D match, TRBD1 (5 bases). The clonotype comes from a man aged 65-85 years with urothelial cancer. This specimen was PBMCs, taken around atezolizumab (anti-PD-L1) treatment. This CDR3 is CASRPTANTEAFF. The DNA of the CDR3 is TGTGCCAGCAGACCGACAGCAAACACTGAAGCTTTCTTT.